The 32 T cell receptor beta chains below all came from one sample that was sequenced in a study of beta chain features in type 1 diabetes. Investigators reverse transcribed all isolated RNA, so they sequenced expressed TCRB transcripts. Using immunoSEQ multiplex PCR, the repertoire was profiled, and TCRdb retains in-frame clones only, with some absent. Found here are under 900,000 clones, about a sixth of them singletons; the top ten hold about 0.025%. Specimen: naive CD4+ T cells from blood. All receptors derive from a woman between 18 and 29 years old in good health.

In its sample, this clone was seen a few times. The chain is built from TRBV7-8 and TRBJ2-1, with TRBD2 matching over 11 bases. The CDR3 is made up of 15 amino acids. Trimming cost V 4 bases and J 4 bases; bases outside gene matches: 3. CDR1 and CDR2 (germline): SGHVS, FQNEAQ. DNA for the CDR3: TGTGCCAGCAGCTCCGGGACTAGCGGTTACAATGAGCAGTTCTTC. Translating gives CASSSGTSGYNEQFF.

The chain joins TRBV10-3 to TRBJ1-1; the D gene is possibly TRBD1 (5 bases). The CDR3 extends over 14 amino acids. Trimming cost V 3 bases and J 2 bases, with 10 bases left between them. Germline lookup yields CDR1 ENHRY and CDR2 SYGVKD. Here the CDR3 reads CAISDGGENTEAFF. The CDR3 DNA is TGTGCCATCAGTGATGGGGGGGAAAACACTGAAGCTTTCTTT.

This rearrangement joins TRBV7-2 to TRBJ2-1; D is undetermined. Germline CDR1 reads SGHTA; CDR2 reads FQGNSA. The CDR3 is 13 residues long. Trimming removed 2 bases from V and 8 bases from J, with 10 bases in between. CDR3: CASSLSRFYEQFF. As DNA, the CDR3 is TGTGCCAGCAGCTTAAGTCGGTTCTATGAGCAGTTCTTC.

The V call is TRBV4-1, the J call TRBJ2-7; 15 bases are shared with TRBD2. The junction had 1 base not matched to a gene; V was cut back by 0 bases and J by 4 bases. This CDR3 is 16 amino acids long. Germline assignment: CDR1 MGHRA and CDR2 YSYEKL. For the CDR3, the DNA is TGCGCCAGCAGCCAAGAGGGGACTAGCGGGAGGTACGAGCAGTACTTC. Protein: CASSQEGTSGRYEQYF.

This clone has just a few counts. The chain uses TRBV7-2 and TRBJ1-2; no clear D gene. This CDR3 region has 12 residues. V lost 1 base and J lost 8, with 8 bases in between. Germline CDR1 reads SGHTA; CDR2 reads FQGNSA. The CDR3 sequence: CASSLEWLGYTF. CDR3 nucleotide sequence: TGTGCCAGCAGCTTAGAATGGTTGGGCTACACCTTC.

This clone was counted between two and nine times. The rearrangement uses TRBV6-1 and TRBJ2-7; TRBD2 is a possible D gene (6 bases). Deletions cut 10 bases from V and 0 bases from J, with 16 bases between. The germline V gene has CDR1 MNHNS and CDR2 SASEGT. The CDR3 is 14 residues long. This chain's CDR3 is CATRDFGSSYEQYF. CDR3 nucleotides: TGTGCCACCAGGGACTTCGGAAGCTCCTACGAGCAGTACTTC.

This CDR3 is CASSFGQIYTGELFF. The CDR3 bases are TGTGCCAGCAGTTTTGGACAAATTTACACCGGGGAGCTGTTTTTT. The genes are TRBV28 and TRBJ2-2; D might be TRBD1 (5 bases). V shed 3 bases and J shed 3 bases, with 11 bases lying between them. The V gene's germline CDR1 is MDHEN and CDR2 SYDVKM. This CDR3 contains 15 residues.

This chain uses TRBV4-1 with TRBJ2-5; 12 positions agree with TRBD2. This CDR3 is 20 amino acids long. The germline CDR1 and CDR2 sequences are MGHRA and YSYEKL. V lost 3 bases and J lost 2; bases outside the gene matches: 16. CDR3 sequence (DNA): TGCGCCAGCAGCCATTTCCTGGCTAGCGGGAGGGCCGCGGGGCAAGAGACCCAGTACTTC. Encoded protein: CASSHFLASGRAAGQETQYF.

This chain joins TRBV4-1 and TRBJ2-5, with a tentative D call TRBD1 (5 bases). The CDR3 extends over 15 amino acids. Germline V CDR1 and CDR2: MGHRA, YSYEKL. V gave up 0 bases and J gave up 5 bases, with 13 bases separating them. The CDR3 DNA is TGCGCCAGCAGCCAAGAAGCAGGGTCGCGGGAGACCCAGTACTTC. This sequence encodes CASSQEAGSRETQYF.

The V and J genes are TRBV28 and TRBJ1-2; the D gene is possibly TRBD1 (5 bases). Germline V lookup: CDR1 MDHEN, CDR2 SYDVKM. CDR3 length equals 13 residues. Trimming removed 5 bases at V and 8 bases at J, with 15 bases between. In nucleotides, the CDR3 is TGTGCCAGCAGTCCTTTAGGACACATAGGCTACACCTTC. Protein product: CASSPLGHIGYTF.

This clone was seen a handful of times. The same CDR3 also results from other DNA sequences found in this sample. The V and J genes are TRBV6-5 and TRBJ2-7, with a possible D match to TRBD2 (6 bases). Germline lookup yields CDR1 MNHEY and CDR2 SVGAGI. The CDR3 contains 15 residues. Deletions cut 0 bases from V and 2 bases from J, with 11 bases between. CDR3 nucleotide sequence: TGTGCCAGCAGTTACTCGGGGGGAGCCACCTACGAGCAGTACTTC. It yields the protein CASSYSGGATYEQYF.

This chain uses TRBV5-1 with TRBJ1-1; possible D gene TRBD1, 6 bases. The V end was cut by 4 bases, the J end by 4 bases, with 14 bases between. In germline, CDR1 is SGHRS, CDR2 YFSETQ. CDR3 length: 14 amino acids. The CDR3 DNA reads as TGCGCCAGCAGCGGGGGCAGACCGACCACTGAAGCTTTCTTT. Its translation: CASSGGRPTTEAFF.

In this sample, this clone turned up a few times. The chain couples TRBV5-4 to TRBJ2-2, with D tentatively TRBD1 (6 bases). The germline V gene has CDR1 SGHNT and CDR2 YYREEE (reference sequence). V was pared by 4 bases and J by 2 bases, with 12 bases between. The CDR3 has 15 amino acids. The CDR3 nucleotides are TGTGCCAGCAGCCTGGGGGCCGAAAACACCGGGGAGCTGTTTTTT. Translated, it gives CASSLGAENTGELFF.

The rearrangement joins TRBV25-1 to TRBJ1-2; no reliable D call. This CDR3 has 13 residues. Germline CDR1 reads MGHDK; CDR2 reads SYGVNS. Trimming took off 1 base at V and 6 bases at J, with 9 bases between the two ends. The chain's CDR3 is CASSEFGLHGYTF. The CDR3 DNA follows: TGTGCCAGCAGTGAATTTGGGTTACATGGCTACACCTTC.

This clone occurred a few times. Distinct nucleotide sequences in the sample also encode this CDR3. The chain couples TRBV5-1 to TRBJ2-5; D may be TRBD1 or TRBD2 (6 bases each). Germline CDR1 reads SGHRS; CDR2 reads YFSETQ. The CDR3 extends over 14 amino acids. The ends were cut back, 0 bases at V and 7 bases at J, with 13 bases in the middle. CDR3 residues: CASSLGLATGTQYF. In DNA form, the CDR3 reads TGCGCCAGCAGCTTGGGCCTAGCGACAGGGACCCAGTACTTC.

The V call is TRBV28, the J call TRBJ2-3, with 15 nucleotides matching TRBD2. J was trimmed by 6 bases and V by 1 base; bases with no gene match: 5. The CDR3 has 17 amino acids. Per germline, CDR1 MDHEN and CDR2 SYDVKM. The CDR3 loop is CASSLSPGLAGGDTQYF. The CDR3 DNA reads TGTGCCAGCAGTTTATCTCCAGGACTAGCGGGAGGGGATACGCAGTATTTT.

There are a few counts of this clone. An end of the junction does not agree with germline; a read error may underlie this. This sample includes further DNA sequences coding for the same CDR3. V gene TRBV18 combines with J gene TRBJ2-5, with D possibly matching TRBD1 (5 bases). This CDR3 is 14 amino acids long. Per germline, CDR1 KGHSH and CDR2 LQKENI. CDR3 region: CASSPQEYQETQYF. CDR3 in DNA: TGTGCCAGCTCGCCACAGGAGTACCAAGAGACCCAGTACTTC. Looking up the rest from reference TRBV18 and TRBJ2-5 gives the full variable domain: NAGVMQNPRHLVRRRGQEARLRCSPMKGHSHVYWYRQLPEEGLKFMVYLQKENIIDESGMPKERFSAEFPKEGPSILRIQQVVRGDSAAYFCASSPQEYQETQYFGPGTRLLVL.

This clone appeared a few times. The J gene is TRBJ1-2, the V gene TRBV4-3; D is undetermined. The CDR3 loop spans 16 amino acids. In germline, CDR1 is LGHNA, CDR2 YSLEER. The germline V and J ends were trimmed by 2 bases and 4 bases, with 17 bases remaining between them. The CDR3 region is CASSQLVSTPTYGYTF. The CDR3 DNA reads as TGCGCCAGCAGCCAACTGGTGTCAACCCCAACCTATGGCTACACCTTC.

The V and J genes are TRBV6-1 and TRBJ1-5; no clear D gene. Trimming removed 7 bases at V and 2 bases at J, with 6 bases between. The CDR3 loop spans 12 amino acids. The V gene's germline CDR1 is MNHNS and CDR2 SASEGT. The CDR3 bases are TGTGCCAGCACGCGGGGCAATCAGCCCCAGCATTTT. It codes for CASTRGNQPQHF.

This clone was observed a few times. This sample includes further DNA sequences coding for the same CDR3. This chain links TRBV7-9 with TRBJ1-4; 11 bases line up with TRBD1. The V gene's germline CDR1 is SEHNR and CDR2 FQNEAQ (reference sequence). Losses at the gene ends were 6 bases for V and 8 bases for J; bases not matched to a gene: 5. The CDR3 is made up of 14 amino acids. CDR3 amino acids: CASSSGQGEEKLFF. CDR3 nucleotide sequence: TGTGCCAGCAGTTCGGGACAGGGGGAGGAAAAACTGTTTTTT.

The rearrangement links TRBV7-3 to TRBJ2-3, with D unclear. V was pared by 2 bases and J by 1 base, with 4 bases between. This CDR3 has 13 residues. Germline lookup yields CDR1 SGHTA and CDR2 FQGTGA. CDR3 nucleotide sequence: TGTGCCAGCAGCTTATGGGGCACAGATACGCAGTATTTT. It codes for CASSLWGTDTQYF.

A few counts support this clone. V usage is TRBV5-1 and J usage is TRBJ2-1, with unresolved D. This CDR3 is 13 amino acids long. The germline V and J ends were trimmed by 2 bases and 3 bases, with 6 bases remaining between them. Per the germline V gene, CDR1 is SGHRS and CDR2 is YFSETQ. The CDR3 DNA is TGCGCCAGCAGCTTAGGGTTCTACAATGAGCAGTTCTTC. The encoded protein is CASSLGFYNEQFF.

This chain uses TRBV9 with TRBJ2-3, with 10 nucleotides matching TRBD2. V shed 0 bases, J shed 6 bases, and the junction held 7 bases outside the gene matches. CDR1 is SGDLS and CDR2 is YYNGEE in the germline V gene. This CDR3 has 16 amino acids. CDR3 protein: CASSVGAGGPFDTQYF. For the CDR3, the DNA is TGTGCCAGCAGCGTAGGAGCGGGAGGGCCGTTTGATACGCAGTATTTT.

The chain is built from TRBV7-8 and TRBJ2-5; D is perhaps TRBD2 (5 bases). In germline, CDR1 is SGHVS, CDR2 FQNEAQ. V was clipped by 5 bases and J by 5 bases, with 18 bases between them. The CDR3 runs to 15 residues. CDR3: CASSAPRLGGETQYF. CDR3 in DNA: TGTGCCAGCAGCGCCCCCCGGTTGGGCGGGGAGACCCAGTACTTC.

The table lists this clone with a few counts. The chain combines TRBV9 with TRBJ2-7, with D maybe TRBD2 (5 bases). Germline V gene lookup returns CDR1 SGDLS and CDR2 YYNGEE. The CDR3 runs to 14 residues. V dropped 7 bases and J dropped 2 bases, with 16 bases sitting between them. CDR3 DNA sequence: TGTGCCAGCGCCGCAAGGGAGTCGCCCTACGAGCAGTACTTC. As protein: CASAARESPYEQYF. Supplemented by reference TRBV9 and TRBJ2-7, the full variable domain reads DSGVTQTPKHLITATGQRVTLRCSPRSGDLSVYWYQQSLDQGLQFLIQYYNGEERAKGNILERFSAQQFPDLHSELNLSSLELGDSALYFCASAARESPYEQYFGPGTRLTVT.

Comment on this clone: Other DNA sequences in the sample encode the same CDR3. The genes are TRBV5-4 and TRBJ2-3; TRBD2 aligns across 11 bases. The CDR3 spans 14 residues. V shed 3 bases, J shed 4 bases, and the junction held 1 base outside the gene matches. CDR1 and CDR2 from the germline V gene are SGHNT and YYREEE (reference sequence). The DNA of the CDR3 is TGTGCCAGCAGCTCACTAGCGGGGGCAGATACGCAGTATTTT. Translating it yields CASSSLAGADTQYF.

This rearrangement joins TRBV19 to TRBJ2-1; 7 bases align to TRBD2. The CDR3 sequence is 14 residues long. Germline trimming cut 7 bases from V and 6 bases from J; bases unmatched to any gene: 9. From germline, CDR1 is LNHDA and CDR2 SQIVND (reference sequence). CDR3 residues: CASTTPGGGNEQFF. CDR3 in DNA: TGTGCCAGTACCACCCCGGGGGGAGGCAATGAGCAGTTCTTC.

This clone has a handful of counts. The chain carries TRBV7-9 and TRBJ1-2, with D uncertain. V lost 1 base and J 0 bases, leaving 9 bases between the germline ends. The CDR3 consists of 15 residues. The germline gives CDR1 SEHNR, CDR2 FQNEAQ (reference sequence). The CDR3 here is CASSLVQLSNYGYTF. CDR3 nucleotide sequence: TGTGCCAGCAGCTTAGTTCAGTTATCTAACTATGGCTACACCTTC.

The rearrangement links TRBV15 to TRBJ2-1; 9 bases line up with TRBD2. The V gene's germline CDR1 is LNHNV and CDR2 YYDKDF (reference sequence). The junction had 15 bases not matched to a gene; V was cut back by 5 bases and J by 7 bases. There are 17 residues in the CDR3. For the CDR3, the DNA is TGTGCCACCAGCGGCCGACTGGCGGGAGGGCTGGGGAATGAGCAGTTCTTC. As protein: CATSGRLAGGLGNEQFF.

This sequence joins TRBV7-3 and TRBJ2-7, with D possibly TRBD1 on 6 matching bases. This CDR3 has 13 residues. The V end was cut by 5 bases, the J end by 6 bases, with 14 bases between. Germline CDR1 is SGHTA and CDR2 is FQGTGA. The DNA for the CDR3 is TGTGCCAGCAGCCCCCAGGGGTGGTCCGAGCAGTACTTC. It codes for CASSPQGWSEQYF.

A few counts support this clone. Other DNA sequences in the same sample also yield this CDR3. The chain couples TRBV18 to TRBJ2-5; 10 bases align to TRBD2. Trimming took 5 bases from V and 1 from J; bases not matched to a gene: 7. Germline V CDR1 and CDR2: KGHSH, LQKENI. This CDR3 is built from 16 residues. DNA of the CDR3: TGTGCCAGCTCAAACTTAGCGGGAGGAGGCCAAGAGACCCAGTACTTC. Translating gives CASSNLAGGGQETQYF.

CDR3 nucleotide sequence: TGTGCCAGCAGCGGTCGGGCGGGGAGGGACACTGAAGCTTTCTTT. It yields the protein CASSGRAGRDTEAFF. The chain couples TRBV6-6 to TRBJ1-1; D gene uncertain. Per germline, CDR1 MNHNY and CDR2 SVGAGI (reference sequence). This CDR3 has 15 residues. Trimming cost V 6 bases and J 3 bases, with 17 bases left between them.